This passage covers 18 T cell receptor beta chains from one sample sequenced in a study of cytomegalovirus exposure and HLA in healthy donors. The study ran its PCR with 60 Vbeta and 13 Jbeta primers. The table came from immunoSEQ multiplex PCR; TCRdb's copy has only in-frame clones and leaves some out. The table records 150,000 to 200,000 clones, over 70% of them present only once. The sample was PBMCs. All receptors come from a man between 25 and 39 years old in good health and CMV-seropositive.

J is TRBJ2-3 and V is TRBV29-1, with D possibly TRBD2 on 6 matching bases. The CDR3 length is 14 residues. Germline V lookup: CDR1 SQVTM, CDR2 ANQGSEA. V lost 7 bases and J 0 bases, leaving 14 bases between the germline ends. In nucleotides, the CDR3 is TGCAGCGCATCGGTAGCGGATAGCACAGATACGCAGTATTTT. Translating gives CSASVADSTDTQYF.

V usage is TRBV11-2 and J usage is TRBJ2-1, with TRBD2 identical over 11 bases. CDR3 length: 15 residues. From germline, CDR1 is SGHAT and CDR2 FQNNGV. With V trimmed by 3 bases and J by 8 bases, 6 bases remained unmatched. DNA for the CDR3: TGTGCCAGCAGCTTCTTAGCGGGAGGGTTGGATGAGCAGTTCTTC. Translation gives CASSFLAGGLDEQFF.

This rearrangement joins TRBV19 to TRBJ1-5, with TRBD1 identical over 11 bases. The CDR3 sequence is 20 residues long. Germline CDR1 LNHDA, CDR2 SQIVND (reference sequence). J gave up 0 bases and V 5 bases, and 15 bases lay outside the gene matches. CDR3 in amino acids: CASSAQTGTGGRGSNQPQHF. The DNA of the CDR3 is TGTGCCAGTAGTGCCCAGACCGGGACAGGGGGTCGTGGTAGCAATCAGCCCCAGCATTTT.

Only a few counts were recorded for this clone. The V call is TRBV18, the J call TRBJ2-5; 7 bases align to TRBD2. The V and J ends lost 1 base and 4 bases, in that order; junction bases with no gene match: 6. Germline CDR1 KGHSH, CDR2 LQKENI. The CDR3 has 15 residues. Here the CDR3 DNA reads TGTGCCAGCTCACCACTAAAGGGCGGGAGAGAGACCCAGTACTTC. As protein: CASSPLKGGRETQYF.

In its sample, this clone was seen a few times. This chain links TRBV7-9 with TRBJ2-5; TRBD2 agrees at 10 bases. Germline lookup yields CDR1 SEHNR and CDR2 FQNEAQ (reference sequence). This CDR3 is built from 16 residues. The V and J ends lost 7 bases and 3 bases, in that order; junction bases with no gene match: 11. CDR3 amino acids: CASTNPAGLAEETQYF. The CDR3 DNA reads TGTGCCAGCACCAATCCTGCTGGACTAGCGGAAGAGACCCAGTACTTC.

The V call is TRBV5-6, the J call TRBJ2-7, with D perhaps matching TRBD2 (5 bases). The length of the CDR3 is 15 residues. Trimming shortened V by 1 base and J by 6 bases, and 17 bases separated the two germline ends. The germline CDR1 and CDR2 sequences are SGHDT and YYEEEE. The CDR3 nucleotides are TGTGCCAGCAGCTTGACCATTGGCGGGTTCGGCGAGCAGTACTTC. Encoded protein: CASSLTIGGFGEQYF. The whole variable domain, filled in from reference TRBV5-6 and TRBJ2-7, reads DAGVTQSPTHLIKTRGQQVTLRCSPKSGHDTVSWYQQALGQGPQFIFQYYEEEERQRGNFPDRFSGHQFPNYSSELNVNALLLGDSALYLCASSLTIGGFGEQYFGPGTRLTVT.

The V call is TRBV5-1, the J call TRBJ2-3, with 10 bases that match TRBD1. The CDR3 loop spans 16 amino acids. With 4 bases clipped from V and 0 bases from J, the junction kept 5 bases outside the gene matches. The germline V gene has CDR1 SGHRS and CDR2 YFSETQ. The CDR3 reads CASSPMTGGSTDTQYF. CDR3 bases: TGCGCCAGCAGCCCGATGACAGGGGGCAGCACAGATACGCAGTATTTT.

Regarding this clone: In the same sample, other DNA sequences code for this CDR3. The J gene is TRBJ2-7, the V gene TRBV6-6; D gene uncertain. The V and J ends lost 0 bases and 0 bases respectively, with 6 bases between them. This CDR3 spans 14 amino acids. The germline V gene has CDR1 MNHNY and CDR2 SVGAGI (reference sequence). The CDR3 reads CASSYSTSSYEQYF. CDR3 nucleotide sequence: TGTGCCAGCAGTTACTCTACCAGCTCCTACGAGCAGTACTTC.

The chain is built from TRBV6-1 and TRBJ2-5; 8 bases line up with TRBD1. Germline V lookup: CDR1 MNHNS, CDR2 SASEGT. J was trimmed by 7 bases and V by 5 bases; bases with no gene match: 9. The CDR3 consists of 14 residues. CDR3 nucleotides: TGTGCCAGCAGTCCGGACAGGGCAGGGGGGACCCAGTACTTC. Protein product: CASSPDRAGGTQYF.

The rearrangement uses TRBV12-2 and TRBJ1-1. TRBV12-2 constitutes a pseudogene. CDR3 length: 16 amino acids. CDR3 nucleotide sequence: TGTGCAAGTCGCTTAGAAATATTAACGGTGAACACTGAAGCTTTCTTT. As protein: CASRLEILTVNTEAFF.

The chain couples TRBV7-8 to TRBJ2-7; 9 bases match TRBD1. The J segment lost 0 bases and the V segment lost 5 bases, leaving 8 bases of the junction unmatched. The germline CDR1 and CDR2 sequences are SGHVS and FQNEAQ. CDR3 length equals 16 residues. The DNA for the CDR3 is TGTGCCAGCAGCCCCCACACAGGGGGCACCTCCTACGAGCAGTACTTC. Protein product: CASSPHTGGTSYEQYF.

This clone showed up just a few times. V usage is TRBV30 and J usage is TRBJ1-2; D remains unclear. With 4 bases removed from V and 1 base from J, the gap between germline ends came to 4 bases. This CDR3 comprises 11 residues. The V gene's germline CDR1 is GTSNPN and CDR2 SVGIG (reference sequence). CDR3 DNA: TGTGCCTGGAACAGTAACTATGGCTACACCTTC. This codes for CAWNSNYGYTF.

The chain has TRBV10-1 and TRBJ2-7, with 9 positions matching TRBD1. CDR3 length equals 16 residues. V lost 2 bases and J lost 3; bases outside the gene matches: 8. From germline, CDR1 is WNHNN and CDR2 SYGVQD (reference sequence). The CDR3 nucleotides are TGCGCCAGCAGTGAGACACCGGGACAGGGAATCTACGAGCAGTACTTC. This encodes CASSETPGQGIYEQYF.

V is TRBV6-5 and J is TRBJ2-5, with D possibly being TRBD1 (6 bases). The CDR3 loop spans 16 amino acids. V was pared by 1 base and J by 3 bases, with 15 bases between. Germline CDR1 and CDR2: MNHEY and SVGAGI. The CDR3 bases are TGTGCCAGCAGTTACTTCCCTAGGACAGTTAAAGAGACCCAGTACTTC. This encodes CASSYFPRTVKETQYF.

This chain uses TRBV27 with TRBJ2-5; D might be TRBD2 (5 bases). This CDR3 is 17 amino acids long. Germline V CDR1 and CDR2: MNHEY, SMNVEV (reference sequence). V was shortened by 0 bases and J by 4 bases, with 18 bases between the two germline ends. CDR3 DNA: TGTGCCAGCAGTTTATCTTTAAGGGTTGTAAGCGGAGAGACCCAGTACTTC. It specifies CASSLSLRVVSGETQYF.

Details on this clone: Other DNA sequences of this sample code for an identical CDR3. The CDR3 region is CASSQPAVSGGNEQYF. The CDR3 DNA sequence: TGTGCCAGCAGCCAGCCAGCGGTGTCGGGGGGCAACGAGCAGTACTTC. This sequence joins TRBV11-3 and TRBJ2-7; D may be TRBD2 (7 bases). This CDR3 is built from 16 residues. Trimming removed 5 bases at V and 5 bases at J, with 22 bases between. The V gene's germline CDR1 is SGHNT and CDR2 YENEEA.

The V call is TRBV6-1, the J call TRBJ1-1; weak D call: TRBD1 (5 bases). This CDR3 is 12 amino acids long. Germline V gene data show CDR1 as MNHNS and CDR2 as SASEGT. The germline V and J ends were trimmed by 5 bases and 11 bases, with 15 bases remaining between them. CDR3 bases: TGTGCCAGCAGTTCTCCCGGGACTTCGGCTTTCTTT. This gives the protein CASSSPGTSAFF.

V is TRBV28 and J is TRBJ1-3; 9 bases map to TRBD1. This CDR3 is 17 amino acids long. V lost 1 base, J lost 0 bases, and 4 bases stayed unmatched. CDR1 is MDHEN and CDR2 is SYDVKM in the germline V gene. CDR3 nucleotide sequence: TGTGCCAGCAGTTTATCACAGGGGGCTCCCTCTGGAAACACCATATATTTT. Translation: CASSLSQGAPSGNTIYF.